This entry is about one T cell receptor beta chain. Its antigen is as yet unknown. This entry comes from a study of cytomegalovirus exposure and HLA in healthy donors. Background on the study: Of the donors genotyped, approximately 400 in all, over 80% fell in the Caucasian-associated ancestry cluster.

PCR involved 60 Vbeta and 13 Jbeta primers. Repertoires were generated with immunoSEQ multiplex PCR, while TCRdb's copy carries only in-frame clones and drops some. The profile shows roughly 120,000 clones, around 77% of them singletons. Study conclusions and caveats: While the bulk of TCR sequences proved rare, some public TCRs turned up in many donors. An analysis done earlier found most TCR beta V segments productive about 87% or about 30% of the time. An assumption of roughly uniform sequencing depth across donors underlay the presence/absence analyses.

This CDR3 has 15 amino acids. Germline V CDR1 and CDR2: LNHDA, SQIVND (reference sequence). The junction had 8 bases not matched to a gene; V was cut back by 4 bases and J by 3 bases. The chain recombines TRBV19 with TRBJ1-2; the match to TRBD1 covers 7 bases. The TCR originated in a man between 50 and 59 years old in good health and CMV-seropositive. The sequencing sample was made of PBMCs. The CDR3 sequence is CASSTLTGADYGYTF. The CDR3 coding sequence is TGTGCCAGTAGTACCCTAACAGGGGCCGACTATGGCTACACCTTC.